This entry lists 21 T cell receptor beta chains sequenced from one sample in a study of identical twins. MiXCR, applied by TCRdb to the 5' RACE reads, yields one record per CDR3 protein. The data hold about 530,000 distinct CDR3 sequences, with 20% to 25% observed a single time. These same records also appear under a second study, on yellow fever vaccine responses in identical twins.

Sequences were obtained from CD4+ T cells sorted from blood. Receptor source: a woman aged 18 to 35 in good health.

The J gene is TRBJ1-6, the V gene TRBV6-5; possibly TRBD1 for D (5 bases). The germline gives CDR1 MNHEY, CDR2 SVGAGI. The CDR3 consists of 14 residues. V shed 1 base and J shed 7 bases, with 8 bases lying between them. Here the CDR3 reads CASSYYQGNSPLHF. The DNA for the CDR3 is TGTGCCAGCAGTTACTACCAGGGAAATTCACCCCTCCACTTT.

This clonotype was recorded a few times. The gene calls are TRBV20-1 and TRBJ2-2, with D maybe TRBD1 (5 bases). V was pared by 3 bases and J by 7 bases, with 15 bases between. The CDR3 has 14 amino acids. Germline values: CDR1 DFQATT, CDR2 SNEGSKA (reference sequence). CDR3 DNA: TGCAGTGCTAGTGGGCAGGGATCTGTCGGGGAGCTGTTTTTT. Translating it yields CSASGQGSVGELFF.

This clonotype occurred a few times. The chain combines TRBV4-1 with TRBJ2-7, with 13 bases aligning to TRBD2. The V and J ends lost 0 bases and 7 bases, in that order; junction bases with no gene match: 6. CDR3 length equals 16 residues. Germline CDR1 MGHRA, CDR2 YSYEKL. The CDR3 DNA sequence: TGCGCCAGCAGCCAAGAAAGACTAGCGGGAGGAGGGGAGCAGTACTTC. Its protein is CASSQERLAGGGEQYF.

The table lists this clonotype with many counts. The chain joins TRBV24-1 to TRBJ2-2; D possibly corresponds to TRBD1 (5 bases). The germline V gene encodes CDR1 KGHDR and CDR2 SFDVKD. V dropped 7 bases and J dropped 1 base, with 6 bases sitting between them. CDR3 length: 13 amino acids. The CDR3 loop reads CATSQGNTGELFF. Written as DNA, the CDR3 is TGTGCCACCAGCCAGGGGAACACCGGGGAGCTGTTTTTT.

The chain recombines TRBV5-1 with TRBJ2-1; no reliable D call. The CDR3 totals 14 residues. Germline V gene lookup returns CDR1 SGHRS and CDR2 YFSETQ. The ends were cut back, 0 bases at V and 5 bases at J, with 9 bases in the middle. The chain's CDR3 is CASSLVQTDNEQFF. DNA for the CDR3: TGCGCCAGCAGCTTGGTTCAGACTGACAATGAGCAGTTCTTC.

This clonotype was seen a handful of times. The chain is built from TRBV7-2 and TRBJ1-3, with D hard to call. Germline loops: CDR1 SGHTA, CDR2 FQGNSA. Trimming removed 3 bases from V and 0 bases from J, with 6 bases in between. CDR3 length: 14 residues. The CDR3 DNA follows: TGTGCCAGCAGCTTTGGGGACTCTGGAAACACCATATATTTT. Amino acids: CASSFGDSGNTIYF. The full variable domain, in which reference TRBV7-2 and TRBJ1-3 provide the parts outside the CDR3, is GAGVSQSPSNKVTEKGKDVELRCDPISGHTALYWYRQSLGQGLEFLIYFQGNSAPDKSGLPSDRFSAERTGGSVSTLTIQRTQQEDSAVYLCASSFGDSGNTIYFGEGSWLTVV.

The V and J genes are TRBV20-1 and TRBJ1-2; D perhaps matches TRBD1 (6 bases). CDR1 DFQATT and CDR2 SNEGSKA come from the germline V gene (reference sequence). The CDR3 sequence is 17 residues long. Trimming pared 2 bases from V and 0 bases from J, leaving 19 bases between. As DNA, the CDR3 is TGCAGTGCTAGACCCTCGGGGCCGGACAGCCCTAACTATGGCTACACCTTC. Translating gives CSARPSGPDSPNYGYTF.

The chain recombines TRBV4-1 with TRBJ2-5; 11 positions match TRBD2. This CDR3 comprises 16 residues. Looked up from germline, CDR1 is MGHRA and CDR2 is YSYEKL. The V and J ends lost 4 bases and 5 bases, in that order; junction bases with no gene match: 9. In DNA, the CDR3 is TGCGCCAGCAGCCTCCTAGCGGGGGGAACGAAGGAGACCCAGTACTTC. Translated, it gives CASSLLAGGTKETQYF.

The V call is TRBV19, the J call TRBJ2-1; 9 bases align to TRBD2. With V trimmed by 5 bases and J by 15 bases, 17 bases remained unmatched. The CDR3 totals 15 residues. The germline gives CDR1 LNHDA, CDR2 SQIVND (reference sequence). CDR3 residues: CASSRRENPAGGGFF. The CDR3 DNA sequence: TGTGCCAGTAGTCGCCGGGAGAATCCAGCGGGGGGTGGGTTCTTC.

The chain combines TRBV5-1 with TRBJ2-3; D may match TRBD1 or TRBD2 (5 bases each). Trimming removed 4 bases at V and 1 base at J, with 16 bases between. CDR3 length: 16 amino acids. Per germline, CDR1 SGHRS and CDR2 YFSETQ. The CDR3 loop reads CASSPPTGTGTDTQYF. CDR3 sequence (DNA): TGCGCCAGCAGCCCCCCCACCGGGACCGGCACAGATACGCAGTATTTT. Full variable domain (missing parts from reference TRBV5-1 and TRBJ2-3): KAGVTQTPRYLIKTRGQQVTLSCSPISGHRSVSWYQQTPGQGLQFLFEYFSETQRNKGNFPGRFSGRQFSNSRSEMNVSTLELGDSALYLCASSPPTGTGTDTQYFGPGTRLTVL.

This clonotype appeared a few times. This sequence joins TRBV9 and TRBJ2-1; D gene ambiguous. V lost 3 bases, J lost 2 bases, and 12 bases lay in between. Germline V gene data show CDR1 as SGDLS and CDR2 as YYNGEE. The CDR3 spans 15 residues. The CDR3 coding sequence is TGTGCCAGCAGCGCGGACCTCCCCACCTACAATGAGCAGTTCTTC. It yields the protein CASSADLPTYNEQFF.

Ten or more counts support this clonotype. The V and J genes are TRBV18 and TRBJ2-7; D perhaps matches TRBD1 (7 bases). The CDR3 totals 15 residues. Trimming stripped 2 bases from V and 0 bases from J, with 11 bases between. Germline V CDR1 and CDR2: KGHSH, LQKENI. This CDR3 is CASSPGGTASYEQYF. DNA of the CDR3: TGTGCCAGCTCACCAGGAGGGACAGCCTCCTACGAGCAGTACTTC.

The rearrangement joins TRBV2 to TRBJ2-1; TRBD1 agrees at 10 bases. Looked up from germline, CDR1 is SNHLY and CDR2 is FYNNEI. The CDR3 sequence is 15 residues long. The V gene end was trimmed by 7 bases and the J gene end by 2 bases; junction bases not matched to a gene: 5. The CDR3 region is CASNFDRGPYNEQFF. DNA of the CDR3: TGTGCCAGCAATTTTGACAGGGGGCCCTACAATGAGCAGTTCTTC.

This clonotype was recorded a few times. The chain has TRBV12-3 or TRBV12-4 and TRBJ2-1, with 12 bases lining up with TRBD2. V lost 6 bases to trimming and J lost 4 bases; unmatched junction nucleotides: 10. The CDR3 sequence is 17 residues long. DNA for the CDR3: TGTGCCAGCAGCCCCTCTAGCGGGAGGGCCGCTTACAATGAGCAGTTCTTC. It specifies CASSPSSGRAAYNEQFF.

This clonotype was detected ten times or more. The V call is TRBV5-1, the J call TRBJ2-7; perhaps D is TRBD1 or TRBD2 (5 bases each). V was trimmed by 4 bases and J by 2 bases, leaving 10 bases between them. CDR3 length: 13 amino acids. Germline V CDR1 and CDR2: SGHRS, YFSETQ. The CDR3 region has the DNA TGCGCCAGCAGCCCCGGGACGACCTACGAGCAGTACTTC. The encoded protein is CASSPGTTYEQYF.

This clonotype appeared a few times. The chain links TRBV20-1 to TRBJ2-5; D unclear. The germline V and J ends were trimmed by 1 base and 2 bases, with 5 bases remaining between them. This CDR3 region has 12 residues. Germline V lookup: CDR1 DFQATT, CDR2 SNEGSKA (reference sequence). As DNA, the CDR3 is TGCAGTGCTAGAGCAGGACAAGAGACCCAGTACTTC. As protein: CSARAGQETQYF.

This clonotype was observed a few times. The V call is TRBV24-1, the J call TRBJ1-2, with D possibly being TRBD1 (6 bases). V shed 11 bases and J shed 6 bases, with 15 bases lying between them. The CDR3 is 12 residues long. Germline loops: CDR1 KGHDR, CDR2 SFDVKD. This CDR3 reads CANLTGLDGYTF. The CDR3 region has the DNA TGTGCCAACCTAACAGGGTTGGATGGCTACACCTTC.

This clonotype was observed at least ten times. V gene TRBV12-3 or TRBV12-4 combines with J gene TRBJ2-4, with TRBD2 as a possible D gene (6 bases). This CDR3 has 16 amino acids. Trimming cost V 3 bases and J 1 base, with 13 bases left between them. The CDR3 DNA reads TGTGCCAGCAGTTTTTACCGAGGGAGGGCCAAAAACATTCAGTACTTC. It specifies CASSFYRGRAKNIQYF.

The chain couples TRBV6-4 to TRBJ2-3; D is ambiguous. The CDR3 has 12 residues. Germline CDR1 and CDR2: MRHNA and SNTAGT. The ends were cut back, 3 bases at V and 8 bases at J, with 9 bases in the middle. CDR3 sequence: CASSEGPGTQYF. In DNA form, the CDR3 reads TGTGCCAGCAGTGAAGGACCGGGTACGCAGTATTTT.

V and J are TRBV7-8 and TRBJ1-1, with a possible D match to TRBD1 (5 bases). There are 16 residues in the CDR3. V was trimmed by 1 base and J by 4 bases, leaving 16 bases between them. The germline V gene encodes CDR1 SGHVS and CDR2 FQNEAQ. The CDR3 region has the DNA TGTGCCAGCAGCTTAGGAGTTCACGGGGGGACCACTGAAGCTTTCTTT. This encodes CASSLGVHGGTTEAFF.

The rearrangement joins TRBV5-1 to TRBJ1-4; 9 nucleotides line up with TRBD1. Germline V gives CDR1 SGHRS, CDR2 YFSETQ. The CDR3 spans 16 residues. Trimming took 4 bases from V and 4 from J; bases not matched to a gene: 8. The CDR3 DNA follows: TGCGCCAGCAGCGTAGGACAGGGGCCAATTAATGAAAAACTGTTTTTT. This sequence encodes CASSVGQGPINEKLFF.